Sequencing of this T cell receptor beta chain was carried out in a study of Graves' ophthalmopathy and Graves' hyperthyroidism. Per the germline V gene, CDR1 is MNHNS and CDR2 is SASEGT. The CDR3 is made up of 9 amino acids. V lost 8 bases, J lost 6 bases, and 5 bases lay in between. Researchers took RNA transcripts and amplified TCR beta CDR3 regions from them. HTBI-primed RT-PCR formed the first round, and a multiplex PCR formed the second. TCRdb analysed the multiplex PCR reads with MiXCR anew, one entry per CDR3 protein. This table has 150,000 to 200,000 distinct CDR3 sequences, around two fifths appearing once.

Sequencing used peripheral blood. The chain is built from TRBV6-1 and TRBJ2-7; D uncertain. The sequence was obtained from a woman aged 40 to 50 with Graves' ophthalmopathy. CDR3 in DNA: TGTGCCAGCCTGCGCGAGCAGTACTTC. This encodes CASLREQYF.